The 21 T cell receptor beta chains in this list originate from one sample, sequenced in a study of T cell responses to AZD1222 COVID-19 vaccine. Some clones are missing from TCRdb's copy, which holds only in-frame ones; the method was immunoSEQ multiplex PCR. The data contain 120,000 to 150,000 clones, 86% of them seen just once; the ten biggest clones take up around 5%. The starting material was peripheral blood, obtained 28 days after the second AZD1222 dose. These receptors all come from an adult who received the AZD1222 COVID-19 vaccine.

The chain is built from TRBV5-8 and TRBJ1-4, with D possibly matching TRBD1 (6 bases). Germline V gives CDR1 SGHTS, CDR2 YDEGEE. V was shortened by 3 bases and J by 5 bases, with 14 bases between the two germline ends. This CDR3 is built from 15 residues. CDR3 bases: TGTGCCAGCAGCTCCCCCGGGACACTGAATGAAAAACTGTTTTTT. Its protein product is CASSSPGTLNEKLFF. The variable domain in full, completed from reference TRBV5-8 and TRBJ1-4, reads EAGVTQSPTHLIKTRGQQATLRCSPISGHTSVYWYQQALGLGLQFLLWYDEGEERNRGNFPPRFSGRQFPNYSSELNVNALELEDSALYLCASSSPGTLNEKLFFGSGTQLSVL.

The chain carries TRBV4-1 and TRBJ2-1, with unresolved D. This CDR3 contains 13 residues. With 1 base removed from V and 12 bases from J, the gap between germline ends came to 13 bases. Germline CDR1 and CDR2: MGHRA and YSYEKL. The chain's CDR3 is CASSQGLTPRQFF. CDR3 DNA: TGCGCCAGCAGCCAAGGACTTACGCCCAGGCAGTTCTTC.

The chain combines TRBV7-2 with TRBJ1-4, with D possibly matching TRBD1 (6 bases). The CDR3 length is 13 residues. The germline V and J ends were trimmed by 5 bases and 10 bases, with 14 bases remaining between them. Germline lookup yields CDR1 SGHTA and CDR2 FQGNSA. Here the CDR3 DNA reads TGTGCCAGCAGCGCGCAACAGGGTCGAAAACTGTTTTTT. It specifies CASSAQQGRKLFF. Supplemented by reference TRBV7-2 and TRBJ1-4, the full variable domain reads GAGVSQSPSNKVTEKGKDVELRCDPISGHTALYWYRQSLGQGLEFLIYFQGNSAPDKSGLPSDRFSAERTGGSVSTLTIQRTQQEDSAVYLCASSAQQGRKLFFGSGTQLSVL.

CDR3 loop: CASSQTETGGTGYTF. For the CDR3, the DNA is TGTGCCAGCAGCCAAACTGAGACAGGAGGTACAGGCTACACCTTC. The chain couples TRBV16 to TRBJ1-2, with TRBD1 as a possible D gene (6 bases). The CDR3 runs 15 residues. The germline V gene has CDR1 KGHSY and CDR2 FQNENV. The V end lost 2 bases, the J end lost 8 bases, and 18 bases lay between the germline ends.

This chain links TRBV6-6 with TRBJ1-5, with 7 bases aligning to TRBD1. Trimming took 6 bases from V and 5 from J; bases not matched to a gene: 10. The CDR3 runs to 15 residues. The germline CDR1 and CDR2 sequences are MNHNY and SVGAGI (reference sequence). CDR3 bases: TGTGCCAGCAGCGGAGGGGACAGAGATTATCAGCCCCAGCATTTT. As protein: CASSGGDRDYQPQHF.

This chain connects TRBV7-2 to TRBJ2-2, with D unclear. The CDR3 has 14 amino acids. Germline values: CDR1 SGHTA, CDR2 FQGNSA. V was pared by 5 bases and J by 7 bases, with 14 bases between. The CDR3 here is CASSIRAPGGELFF. The CDR3 nucleotides are TGTGCCAGCAGCATCCGGGCCCCCGGCGGGGAGCTGTTTTTT.

The chain employs TRBV5-1 and TRBJ2-2; TRBD2 matches at 12 bases. V lost 4 bases to trimming and J lost 4 bases; unmatched junction nucleotides: 5. Germline values: CDR1 SGHRS, CDR2 YFSETQ. This CDR3 has 16 residues. DNA for the CDR3: TGCGCCAGCAGCCTCTCGACTAGCGGGAGCACCGGGGAGCTGTTTTTT. This gives the protein CASSLSTSGSTGELFF.

The chain joins TRBV3-1 (or the pseudogene TRBV3-2) to TRBJ1-1; D is possibly TRBD1 (5 bases). This CDR3 region has 14 residues. Trimming pared 4 bases from V and 1 base from J, leaving 10 bases between. Germline V gene lookup returns CDR1 LGHDT and CDR2 YNNKEL (reference sequence). CDR3 bases: TGTGCCAGCAGCCCCGGGACGGAGAACACTGAAGCTTTCTTT. Amino acid sequence: CASSPGTENTEAFF.

This clone was recorded only once. The CDR3 bases are TGTGCCAGCTCACCACAAGGGCAGGGACCACCCTACACCTTC. Its protein is CASSPQGQGPPYTF. This chain links TRBV18 with TRBJ1-2; D may be TRBD1 (5 bases). CDR3 length: 14 amino acids. Trimming stripped 1 base from V and 10 bases from J, with 16 bases between. CDR1 is KGHSH and CDR2 is LQKENI in the germline V gene.

The chain employs TRBV4-1 and TRBJ2-7, with 10 bases that match TRBD1. This CDR3 is 16 amino acids long. Germline V gene data show CDR1 as MGHRA and CDR2 as YSYEKL. Losses at the gene ends were 2 bases for V and 2 bases for J; bases not matched to a gene: 6. CDR3 amino acids: CASSQTGTGATYEQYF. Here the CDR3 DNA reads TGCGCCAGCAGCCAAACCGGGACAGGGGCTACCTACGAGCAGTACTTC.

The V call is TRBV7-9, the J call TRBJ1-2, with D possibly TRBD1 on 5 matching bases. CDR1 is SEHNR, CDR2 FQNEAQ, per germline (reference sequence). Trimming pared 10 bases from V and 4 bases from J, leaving 10 bases between. The CDR3 length is 11 residues. CDR3 in amino acids: CATGQGYGYTF. In DNA form, the CDR3 reads TGTGCCACCGGACAAGGCTATGGCTACACCTTC.

J is TRBJ2-7 and V is TRBV27, with TRBD1 identical over 11 bases. V gave up 5 bases and J gave up 5 bases; unmatched junction bases: 5. Germline CDR1 reads MNHEY; CDR2 reads SMNVEV (reference sequence). The CDR3 is 14 amino acids. This CDR3 is CASSPGQGVHEQYF. CDR3 coding DNA: TGTGCCAGCAGTCCGGGACAGGGGGTCCACGAGCAGTACTTC.

In DNA, the CDR3 is TGTGCCAGCAGCTTAGTGGTAGCGACCCAGTCCGGCGGGAATGAGCAGTTCTTC. It specifies CASSLVVATQSGGNEQFF. The chain recombines TRBV7-6 with TRBJ2-1, with a possible D match to TRBD2 (5 bases). V was clipped by 1 base and J by 7 bases, with 23 bases between them. Germline V gene lookup returns CDR1 SGHVS and CDR2 FNYEAQ. The CDR3 is 18 amino acids. Supplemented by reference TRBV7-6 and TRBJ2-1, the full variable domain reads GAGVSQSPRYKVTKRGQDVALRCDPISGHVSLYWYRQALGQGPEFLTYFNYEAQQDKSGLPNDRFSAERPEGSISTLTIQRTEQRDSAMYRCASSLVVATQSGGNEQFFGPGTRLTVL.

The chain links TRBV3-1 (or the pseudogene TRBV3-2) to TRBJ2-1; D could derive from TRBD1 or TRBD2 (5 bases each). The CDR3 runs 14 residues. The V and J ends lost 0 bases and 7 bases respectively, with 10 bases between them. Looked up from germline, CDR1 is LGHDT and CDR2 is YNNKEL (reference sequence). The CDR3: CASSQDVWGNEQFF. CDR3 nucleotides: TGTGCCAGCAGCCAAGACGTCTGGGGGAATGAGCAGTTCTTC.

This clone was seen a handful of times. J is TRBJ1-2 and V is TRBV20-1, with a possible D match to TRBD1 (6 bases). The CDR3 spans 12 residues. V lost 3 bases, J lost 7 bases, and 12 bases lay in between. Germline V gene lookup returns CDR1 DFQATT and CDR2 SNEGSKA (reference sequence). The CDR3 nucleotides are TGCAGTGCTAGTTACCTACAGGGTGGCTACACCTTC. This encodes CSASYLQGGYTF.

The chain couples TRBV9 to TRBJ2-5; 7 bases fit TRBD2. The germline V gene encodes CDR1 SGDLS and CDR2 YYNGEE. The V gene end was trimmed by 0 bases and the J gene end by 4 bases; junction bases not matched to a gene: 9. CDR3 length equals 16 residues. The CDR3 bases are TGTGCCAGCAGCGTAGCTCCCAGCGGGGACCGAGAGACCCAGTACTTC. It translates to CASSVAPSGDRETQYF.

The gene calls are TRBV29-1 and TRBJ1-4; D is unresolved. Trimming cost V 3 bases and J 8 bases, with 13 bases left between them. The CDR3 length is 13 residues. In germline, CDR1 is SQVTM, CDR2 ANQGSEA. CDR3 in DNA: TGCAGCGTTGATAATGGACCCGGAGAAAAACTGTTTTTT. Protein: CSVDNGPGEKLFF.

The chain combines TRBV9 with TRBJ2-7; 11 bases align to TRBD2. The V gene's germline CDR1 is SGDLS and CDR2 YYNGEE. Trimming cost V 0 bases and J 2 bases; bases outside gene matches: 1. The CDR3 loop spans 15 amino acids. CDR3 protein: CASSVGLAGTYEQYF. CDR3 DNA sequence: TGTGCCAGCAGCGTAGGACTAGCGGGGACCTACGAGCAGTACTTC.

The chain recombines TRBV19 with TRBJ2-2; 12 bases map to TRBD2. Per germline, CDR1 LNHDA and CDR2 SQIVND (reference sequence). The CDR3 is 18 amino acids. V lost 5 bases and J lost 1; bases outside the gene matches: 8. CDR3 coding DNA: TGTGCCAGTAGTGGAGGGCTAGCGGGAGGGCAGAACACCGGGGAGCTGTTTTTT. As protein: CASSGGLAGGQNTGELFF. Complete variable domain (other parts from reference TRBV19 and TRBJ2-2): DGGITQSPKYLFRKEGQNVTLSCEQNLNHDAMYWYRQDPGQGLRLIYYSQIVNDFQKGDIAEGYSVSREKKESFPLTVTSAQKNPTAFYLCASSGGLAGGQNTGELFFGEGSRLTVL.

J is TRBJ2-3 and V is TRBV9; TRBD2 is a possible D gene (5 bases). The CDR3 runs to 13 residues. Deletions cut 4 bases from V and 5 bases from J, with 11 bases between. Germline V CDR1 and CDR2: SGDLS, YYNGEE. CDR3 nucleotide sequence: TGTGCCAGCAGCCCCGGGGTTGTAGATACGCAGTATTTT. It codes for CASSPGVVDTQYF.

This chain connects TRBV27 to TRBJ2-3; no clear D gene. Germline V gives CDR1 MNHEY, CDR2 SMNVEV (reference sequence). CDR3 length equals 13 residues. The V end was cut by 3 bases, the J end by 6 bases, with 10 bases between. DNA for the CDR3: TGTGCCAGCAGTTTTTTAGGTGGGGATACGCAGTATTTT. Translation: CASSFLGGDTQYF.